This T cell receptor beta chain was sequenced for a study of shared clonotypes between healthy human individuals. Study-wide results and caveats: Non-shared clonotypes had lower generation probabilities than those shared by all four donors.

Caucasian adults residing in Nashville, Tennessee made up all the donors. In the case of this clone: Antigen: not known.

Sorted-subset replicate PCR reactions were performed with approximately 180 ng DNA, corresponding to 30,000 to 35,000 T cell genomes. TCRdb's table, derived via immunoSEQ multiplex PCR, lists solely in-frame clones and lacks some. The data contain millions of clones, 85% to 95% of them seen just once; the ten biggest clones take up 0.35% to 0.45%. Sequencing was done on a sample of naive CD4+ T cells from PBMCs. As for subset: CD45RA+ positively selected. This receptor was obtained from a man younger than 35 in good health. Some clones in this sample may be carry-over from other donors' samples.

This CDR3 is CAISDYRDTLAGTEAFF. CDR3 coding DNA: TGTGCCATCAGTGATTATAGAGACACCCTAGCGGGCACTGAAGCTTTCTTT. The rearrangement uses TRBV10-3 and TRBJ1-1; no reliable D call. Trimming cost V 3 bases and J 4 bases, with 21 bases left between them. The CDR3 is 17 amino acids. CDR1 and CDR2 (germline): ENHRY, SYGVKD.